Listed here are 10 T cell receptor beta chains from one sample, sequenced in a study of cytomegalovirus exposure and HLA in healthy donors (dated by TCRdb to 2016 to 2017). Library prep was done by the immunoSEQ multiplex PCR assay. For the multiplex PCR, a mixture combining 60 forward primers for TCR Vbeta segments and 13 reverse primers for TCR Jbeta segments was used. TCRdb provides this immuneACCESS table in a form limited to in-frame rearrangements. Some clones are lacking; in checked studies, under half of them reflect an unresolved V gene, and why the rest are absent is not known. This sample is represented by 85,000 to 90,000 clones; about 85% of them were singletons. The top ten hold about 7.2% of the sample. Source material: PBMCs. The receptors derive from a man aged 40-55 years in good health and CMV-seropositive.

This clone was seen only once. The CDR3, as DNA: TGTGCCAGCAGCTTAGGGGCTAGCGGGGGCACAGATACGCAGTATTTT. Translating gives CASSLGASGGTDTQYF. The chain links TRBV7-6 to TRBJ2-3; 9 bases are a match to TRBD2. J gave up 1 base and V 1 base, and 3 bases lay outside the gene matches. CDR1 and CDR2 (germline): SGHVS, FNYEAQ. CDR3 length equals 16 residues.

The chain joins TRBV5-8 to TRBJ1-6; TRBD1 matches at 7 bases. Losses at the gene ends were 1 base for V and 14 bases for J; bases not matched to a gene: 9. The CDR3 contains 14 residues. CDR1 and CDR2 from the germline V gene are SGHTS and YDEGEE. CDR3 amino acids: CASSLRTGARSLHF. CDR3 nucleotide sequence: TGTGCCAGCAGCTTGCGGACAGGAGCTCGATCCCTCCACTTT.

This clone was observed a few times. This rearrangement joins TRBV13 to TRBJ1-2; D is unclear. The CDR3 is made up of 14 amino acids. Trimming stripped 2 bases from V and 8 bases from J, with 15 bases between. From germline, CDR1 is PRHDT and CDR2 FYEKMQ (reference sequence). CDR3 sequence reads: CASSLRTVEWGYTF. The DNA for the CDR3 is TGTGCCAGCAGCTTACGCACCGTCGAGTGGGGCTACACCTTC. The whole variable domain, remainder taken from reference TRBV13 and TRBJ1-2, is AAGVIQSPRHLIKEKRETATLKCYPIPRHDTVYWYQQGPGQDPQFLISFYEKMQSDKGSIPDRFSAQQFSDYHSELNMSSLELGDSALYFCASSLRTVEWGYTFGSGTRLTVV.

This rearrangement joins TRBV29-1 to TRBJ2-7; TRBD2 might be the D (5 bases). The CDR3 has 13 residues. Trimming cost V 2 bases and J 6 bases, with 14 bases left between them. Germline assignment: CDR1 SQVTM and CDR2 ANQGSEA. Here the CDR3 DNA reads TGCAGCGTTGAATCGAGGGTAGGAGGCGAGCAGTACTTC. This encodes CSVESRVGGEQYF.

The chain has TRBV6-1 and TRBJ2-7; D is perhaps TRBD1 (6 bases). The CDR3 length is 13 residues. Germline V CDR1 and CDR2: MNHNS, SASEGT. V lost 6 bases and J 2 bases, leaving 11 bases between the germline ends. CDR3 sequence reads: CASRRQAAYEQYF. DNA of the CDR3: TGTGCCAGCAGACGACAGGCCGCCTACGAGCAGTACTTC.

V gene TRBV6-1 combines with J gene TRBJ2-7, with 7 bases fitting TRBD1. The length of the CDR3 is 13 residues. Germline V CDR1 and CDR2: MNHNS, SASEGT. V lost 5 bases and J lost 2; bases outside the gene matches: 3. This CDR3 reads CASSTGATYEQYF. CDR3 nucleotide sequence: TGTGCCAGCAGTACAGGGGCCACCTACGAGCAGTACTTC.

The V and J genes are TRBV6-4 and TRBJ1-2; D remains unclear. Germline V gene sequence: CDR1 MRHNA, CDR2 SNTAGT. This CDR3 is 13 amino acids long. Trimming stripped 3 bases from V and 8 bases from J, with 13 bases between. The CDR3 is CASSEVSGYGYTF. The CDR3 coding sequence is TGTGCCAGCAGTGAAGTTAGTGGTTACGGCTACACCTTC.

This chain connects TRBV6-5 to TRBJ1-3, with no clear D. The germline CDR1 and CDR2 sequences are MNHEY and SVGAGI. With 7 bases removed from V and 0 bases from J, the gap between germline ends came to 4 bases. The CDR3 covers 12 residues. CDR3 bases: TGTGCCAGCACCAGCTCTGGAAACACCATATATTTT. This sequence encodes CASTSSGNTIYF.

The chain links TRBV18 to TRBJ1-2, with D possibly matching TRBD1 (5 bases). The CDR3 is 13 residues long. Germline CDR1 reads KGHSH; CDR2 reads LQKENI. V was shortened by 3 bases and J by 3 bases, with 8 bases between the two germline ends. The DNA for the CDR3 is TGTGCCAGCTCACCGTCACAGGACTATGGCTACACCTTC. Translation gives CASSPSQDYGYTF.

This chain joins TRBV18 and TRBJ1-1; the D is unclear. This CDR3 has 13 amino acids. Trimming removed 3 bases at V and 1 base at J, with 6 bases between. Germline V gives CDR1 KGHSH, CDR2 LQKENI. CDR3 nucleotides: TGTGCCAGCTCACCGGTACAGAACACTGAAGCTTTCTTT. Protein product: CASSPVQNTEAFF.